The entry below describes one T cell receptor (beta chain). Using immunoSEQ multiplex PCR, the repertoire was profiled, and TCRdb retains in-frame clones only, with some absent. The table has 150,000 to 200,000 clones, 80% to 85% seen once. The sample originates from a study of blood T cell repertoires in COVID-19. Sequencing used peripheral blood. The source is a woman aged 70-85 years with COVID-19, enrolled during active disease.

CDR3 loop: CASSLNPGASTDTQYF. In DNA, the CDR3 is TGTGCCAGCAGTTTAAACCCAGGGGCTAGCACAGATACGCAGTATTTT. This chain uses TRBV28 with TRBJ2-3; maybe TRBD1 (6 bases). The CDR3 spans 16 residues. Germline V gene lookup returns CDR1 MDHEN and CDR2 SYDVKM. V shed 2 bases and J shed 0 bases, with 12 bases lying between them. Full variable domain (remainder filled in from reference TRBV28 and TRBJ2-3): DVKVTQSSRYLVKRTGEKVFLECVQDMDHENMFWYRQDPGLGLRLIYFSYDVKMKEKGDIPEGYSVSREKKERFSLILESASTNQTSMYLCASSLNPGASTDTQYFGPGTRLTVL.